This is a list of T cell receptor beta chains from one sample in a study of cytomegalovirus exposure and HLA in healthy donors. The protocol was immunoSEQ multiplex PCR, while the TCRdb copy is restricted to in-frame clones and leaves out a portion. The sample comprises 70,000 to 95,000 clones, roughly 80% of which are singletons, and 2% to 2.5% rests with the top ten. Source material: PBMCs. The receptor set was obtained from a man aged 35 to 55 in good health and CMV-seronegative. Each CDR3 is given with its conserved first and last residue. The D gene is left open where the match is weak. Expanded clones get a size class; other rows say once, few or many, or leave the size out.

few,.,TRBJ1-3,TRBV19,TGTGCCAGTAGTATCCCAAACTCTGGAAACACCATATATTTT,CASSIPNSGNTIYF
.,.,TRBJ2-5,TRBV5-1,TGCGCCAGCAGCCCCCAGGGATTAGAGACCCAGTACTTC,CASSPQGLETQYF
few,TRBD1,TRBJ2-2,TRBV10-3,TGTGCCATCATGGGAGGACAGGGCACCGGGGAGCTGTTTTTT,CAIMGGQGTGELFF
few,TRBD2,TRBJ2-3,TRBV9,TGTGCCAGCAGCGTTTCGGCGGGAGGAACCCACACAGATACGCAGTATTTT,CASSVSAGGTHTDTQYF
few,TRBD1,TRBJ1-5,TRBV6-5,TGTGCCAGCAGACACGACAGGGATAGCAATCAGCCCCAGCATTTT,CASRHDRDSNQPQHF
.,TRBD1,TRBJ2-5,TRBV5-1,TGCGCCAGCAGCTTTTCTACAGGGGCCCAAGAGACCCAGTACTTC,CASSFSTGAQETQYF
.,TRBD2,TRBJ2-7,TRBV27,TGTGCCAGCAGCAGCGGGGGGGCCAACGAGCAGTACTTC,CASSSGGANEQYF
.,TRBD1,TRBJ1-5,TRBV6-5,TGTGCCAGCAGCCCGGACAGGGCCTCCAATCAGCCCCAGCATTTT,CASSPDRASNQPQHF
.,.,TRBJ1-2,TRBV28,TGTGCCAGCAGTACCGAGTTATATGGCTACACCTTC,CASSTELYGYTF
once,.,TRBJ2-3,TRBV13,TGTGCCAGCAGCGGACAGACCCTCCCAGATACGCAGTATTTT,CASSGQTLPDTQYF
.,TRBD2,TRBJ2-7,TRBV10-3,TGTGCCATCAGTGAGTCGACTAGCGGCTTCTACGAGCAGTACTTC,CAISESTSGFYEQYF
few,TRBD1,TRBJ2-7,TRBV5-8,TGTGCCAGCAGCTTGGCAGGGGGAAGGTCCTACGAGCAGTACTTC,CASSLAGGRSYEQYF
.,.,TRBJ1-1,TRBV19,TGTGCCAGTAGTACTCGGACACGGGGGAAGACTGAAGCTTTCTTT,CASSTRTRGKTEAFF
.,TRBD1,TRBJ2-2,TRBV9,TGTGCCAGCAGCGACAGGGAGGGGACAGGGGTATTCGGACGGGAGCTGTTTTTT,CASSDREGTGVFGRELFF
.,.,TRBJ1-3,TRBV9,TGTGCCAGTTCTGACAGCTCTGGAAACACCATATATTTT,CASSDSSGNTIYF
few,.,TRBJ2-6,TRBV11-3,TGTGCCAGCAGCCCAGGTCCTGGGGCCAACGTCCTGACTTTC,CASSPGPGANVLTF
.,.,TRBJ2-5,TRBV6-5,TGTGCCAGCAGTTTCACCCAAGGGAGGATCCAGACCCAGTACTTC,CASSFTQGRIQTQYF
.,TRBD2,TRBJ2-2,TRBV6-5,TGTGCCAGCAGCTTAGCGGGAGGGGGGACCGGGGAGCTGTTTTTT,CASSLAGGGTGELFF
.,.,TRBJ1-6,TRBV5-1,TGCGCCAGCAGCTTGGGAGGAGCGGGGGCAGGTAATTCACCCCTCCACTTT,CASSLGGAGAGNSPLHF
.,.,TRBJ2-7,TRBV5-1,TGCGCCAGCAGTTCGGACAGCGCACGCTACGAGCAGTACTTC,CASSSDSARYEQYF
.,.,TRBJ1-5,TRBV5-1,TGCGCCAGTAGGGAGTCAAAAACCCAGCATTTT,CASRESKTQHF
.,TRBD1,TRBJ1-2,TRBV2,TGTGCCAGCAGTGACATCTTTCGGACAGGGCCCCGGGTAGGCTACACCTTC,CASSDIFRTGPRVGYTF
.,.,TRBJ2-4,TRBV29-1,TGCAGCGTTGAAGATTTTTACAGGCTAGCCAAAAACATTCAGTACTTC,CSVEDFYRLAKNIQYF
.,TRBD1,TRBJ1-4,TRBV19,TGTGCCAGTCCGAGACAGGGGGTATACGGGGAAAAACTGTTTTTT,CASPRQGVYGEKLFF
.,TRBD1,TRBJ2-4,TRBV18,TGTGCCAGCTCGACCGACAGGGAAAACATTCAGTACTTC,CASSTDRENIQYF
.,.,TRBJ2-7,TRBV19,TGTGCCAGTAGTATTACAGAATCCTACGAGCAGTACTTC,CASSITESYEQYF
once,.,TRBJ1-3,TRBV6-5,TGTGCCAGCAGACCACCGGGGAATGAGAACACCATATATTTT,CASRPPGNENTIYF
.,.,TRBJ1-3,TRBV28,TGTGCCAGCAGTTCACTTGGAAACACCATATATTTT,CASSSLGNTIYF
.,TRBD1,TRBJ2-7,TRBV5-1,TGCGCCAGCAGCTTGGTAACAGGGGACCACGAGCAGTACTTC,CASSLVTGDHEQYF
.,TRBD1,TRBJ1-1,TRBV9,TGTGCCAGCAGCCAAGCAGGGGGGAGAACTTTCTTT,CASSQAGGRTFF
.,.,TRBJ1-1,TRBV29-1,TGCAGCGTCGCGAGGGGGGGGAGCACTGAAGCTTTCTTT,CSVARGGSTEAFF
.,.,TRBJ2-2,TRBV29-1,TGCAGCGTTGACGGGGCAGGGGCCGGGGAGCTGTTTTTT,CSVDGAGAGELFF
few,TRBD1,TRBJ1-1,TRBV18,TGTGCCAGCTCACTCGCAGGGGGAAACACTGAAGCTTTCTTT,CASSLAGGNTEAFF
.,.,TRBJ1-2,TRBV27,TGTGCCAGCAGTTTTACTCCCCCTCTGGAGGAGGTAACCTATGGCTACACCTTC,CASSFTPPLEEVTYGYTF
.,.,TRBJ2-2,TRBV6-5,TGTGCCAGCATGGAGTCGAACACCGGGGAGCTGTTTTTT,CASMESNTGELFF
.,.,TRBJ2-1,TRBV5-4,TGTGCCAGCAGCTTGGGCAGAAACAATGAGCAGTTCTTC,CASSLGRNNEQFF
.,.,TRBJ1-5,TRBV5-1,TGCGCCAGCAGCTTGGCAGGGTCCGACAATCAGCCCCAGCATTTT,CASSLAGSDNQPQHF
.,.,TRBJ2-5,TRBV7-9,TGTGCCAGCAGCCCCAAAGAGACCCAGTACTTC,CASSPKETQYF
.,.,TRBJ2-5,TRBV29-1,TGCAGCGTTGGGAGGCAAGAGACCCAGTACTTC,CSVGRQETQYF
.,.,TRBJ2-1,TRBV7-8,TGTGCCAGCAGCGCTCTAGCCGGATACAATGAGCAGTTCTTC,CASSALAGYNEQFF
.,TRBD1,TRBJ1-5,TRBV28,TGTGCCAGCAGTCTAAATATACCAGGGGGAATGGGCAATCAGCCCCAGCATTTT,CASSLNIPGGMGNQPQHF
.,.,TRBJ1-6,TRBV7-8,TGTGCCTGCGCAGGCACTTCCGATTCACCCCTCCACTTT,CACAGTSDSPLHF
.,.,TRBJ1-4,TRBV27,TGTGCCAGCAGTTTAGTCTTAACGGGTTCGGATGAAAAACTGTTTTTT,CASSLVLTGSDEKLFF
.,TRBD2,TRBJ2-7,TRBV28,TGTGCCAGCAGTTCCGGGGGGGAGGGATACCTTTCAGGAGTCTACGAGCAGTACTTC,CASSSGGEGYLSGVYEQYF
.,.,TRBJ2-7,TRBV7-9,TGTGCCAGCAGGGCCTCCTACGAGCAGTACTTC,CASRASYEQYF
.,.,TRBJ1-5,TRBV28,TGTGCCAGCAGTTTATCGGGGGGTCGGGGTCAGCCCCAGCATTTT,CASSLSGGRGQPQHF
.,TRBD1,TRBJ1-2,TRBV5-4,TGTGCCAGCAGACAGGGGAACTATGGCTACACCTTC,CASRQGNYGYTF
few,.,TRBJ2-3,TRBV5-1,TGCGCCAGCAGCAGGCCGGGTGCAGATACGCAGTATTTT,CASSRPGADTQYF
.,TRBD1,TRBJ1-1,TRBV28,TGTGCCAGCAGTTCGTGGACAGGGGGCTATCGGGACACTGAAGCTTTCTTT,CASSSWTGGYRDTEAFF
.,.,TRBJ1-1,TRBV28,TGTGCCAGCAGTCGCTACGGGAGCGGAACCATGAACACTGAAGCTTTCTTT,CASSRYGSGTMNTEAFF
.,.,TRBJ2-1,TRBV7-9,TGTGCCAGTAAGAGGGGGAATGAGCAGTTCTTC,CASKRGNEQFF
.,TRBD1,TRBJ1-2,TRBV5-1,TGCGCCAGCAGCTCAGCCGGGACAGGGGATGGCTACACCTTC,CASSSAGTGDGYTF
.,TRBD1,TRBJ1-4,TRBV5-1,TGCGCCAGCAGCTTGTGGGACAGTAGTGAAAAACTGTTTTTT,CASSLWDSSEKLFF
.,.,TRBJ2-7,TRBV5-1,TGCGCCAGCAGCTTGGAAGGGGGAAGCTCCTACGAGCAGTACTTC,CASSLEGGSSYEQYF
.,TRBD1,TRBJ2-7,TRBV6-6,TGTGCCAGCTACGGGACAGGGGATTCGTACGAGCAGTACTTC,CASYGTGDSYEQYF
.,.,TRBJ1-1,TRBV18,TGTGCCAGCTCACCAGCGGCGCCGAACACTGAAGCTTTCTTT,CASSPAAPNTEAFF
.,TRBD1,TRBJ1-1,TRBV6-1,TGTGCCAGCAGTGGGTTGACAGGGGCTGAAGCTTTCTTT,CASSGLTGAEAFF